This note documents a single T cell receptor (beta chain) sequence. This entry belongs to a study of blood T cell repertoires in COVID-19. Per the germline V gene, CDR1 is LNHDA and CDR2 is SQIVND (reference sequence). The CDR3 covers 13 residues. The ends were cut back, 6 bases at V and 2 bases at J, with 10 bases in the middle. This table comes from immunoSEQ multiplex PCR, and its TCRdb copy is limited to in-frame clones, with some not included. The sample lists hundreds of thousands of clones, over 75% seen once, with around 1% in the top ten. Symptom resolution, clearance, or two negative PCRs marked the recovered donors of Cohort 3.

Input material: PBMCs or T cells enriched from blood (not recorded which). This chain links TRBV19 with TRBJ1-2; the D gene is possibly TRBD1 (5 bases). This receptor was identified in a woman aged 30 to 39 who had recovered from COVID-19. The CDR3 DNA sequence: TGTGCCAGTAGAAGTGACAGCAACTATGGCTACACCTTC. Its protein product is CASRSDSNYGYTF.